These 8 T cell receptor beta chains were all obtained from the same sample, sequenced in a study of blood T cell repertoires in COVID-19. Data came from immunoSEQ multiplex PCR; TCRdb stores just in-frame clones and leaves some out. The sample has 95,000 to 150,000 clones, about 90% seen once. The sequenced sample was peripheral blood. Receptor source: a woman aged 55 to 70 with COVID-19, enrolled during active disease.

The genes are TRBV6-2 or TRBV6-3 and TRBJ2-2; D gene unclear. This CDR3 has 12 amino acids. CDR1 and CDR2 from the germline V gene are MNHEY and SVGEGT. V was cut by 2 bases and J by 7 bases, with 5 bases left in between. The CDR3 sequence: CASSYESGELFF. In DNA form, the CDR3 reads TGTGCCAGCAGTTACGAGAGCGGGGAGCTGTTTTTT.

The V and J genes are TRBV7-8 and TRBJ2-5; 7 nucleotides line up with TRBD1. Germline values: CDR1 SGHVS, CDR2 FQNEAQ. Trimming removed 6 bases from V and 1 base from J; junction bases left unmatched: 11. There are 16 residues in the CDR3. The CDR3 DNA reads TGTGCCAGCAGAGCGTCACAGGGGATCAGCCAAGAGACCCAGTACTTC. This translates into CASRASQGISQETQYF.

This clone was seen once. The chain joins TRBV7-2 to TRBJ2-2; 13 nucleotides match TRBD2. V shed 4 bases, J shed 0 bases, and the junction held 5 bases outside the gene matches. CDR3 length equals 18 residues. Germline V gene data show CDR1 as SGHTA and CDR2 as FQGNSA. In DNA form, the CDR3 reads TGTGCCAGCAGCTGGGGACTAGCGGGGAGCCCGAACACCGGGGAGCTGTTTTTT. Residues: CASSWGLAGSPNTGELFF.

Written as DNA, the CDR3 is TGTGCCAGCACCTTACGGGGTCGGGCGAACACTGAAGCTTTCTTT. This translates into CASTLRGRANTEAFF. The rearrangement joins TRBV6-6 to TRBJ1-1; no definite D call. The CDR3 extends over 15 amino acids. The V gene's germline CDR1 is MNHNY and CDR2 SVGAGI (reference sequence). The V gene lost 7 bases and the J gene lost 1 base, with 16 bases spanning the gap.

In this sample, this clone turned up once. The chain has TRBV2 and TRBJ1-4; 7 bases map to TRBD1. The germline V gene has CDR1 SNHLY and CDR2 FYNNEI. J lost 3 bases, V lost 7 bases, and 8 bases had no gene match. This CDR3 is built from 15 residues. The DNA of the CDR3 is TGTGCCAGCAAGAAGGACAGGCCGGCTAATGAAAAACTGTTTTTT. Translation gives CASKKDRPANEKLFF.

This chain links TRBV9 with TRBJ1-3; maybe TRBD1 (5 bases). CDR3 size: 14 residues. The V and J ends lost 3 bases and 2 bases respectively, with 9 bases between them. Germline V CDR1 and CDR2: SGDLS, YYNGEE. Here the CDR3 reads CASSARQTGNTIYF. In nucleotides, the CDR3 is TGTGCCAGCAGCGCCCGACAGACTGGAAACACCATATATTTT.

The DNA of the CDR3 is TGTGCCAGCAGCCAGCTACAGGGAGGGGAGCAGTTCTTC. Encoded protein: CASSQLQGGEQFF. This chain uses TRBV14 with TRBJ2-1; a weak D match, TRBD2 (7 bases). CDR1 is SGHDN, CDR2 FVKESK, per germline. V was pared by 3 bases and J by 10 bases, with 13 bases between. The length of the CDR3 is 13 residues.

This clone appeared once. V and J are TRBV6-6 and TRBJ2-1, with 7 bases identical to TRBD1. The CDR3 covers 17 residues. V was pared by 5 bases and J by 2 bases, with 12 bases of the junction left unmatched. Germline values: CDR1 MNHNY, CDR2 SVGAGI (reference sequence). The DNA of the CDR3 is TGTGCCAGCAGTCCCCCCATGACAGGGCTAACCTACAATGAGCAGTTCTTC. It yields the protein CASSPPMTGLTYNEQFF.